Below, 16 T cell receptor beta chains from the same sample are listed, as sequenced in a study of T cell responses to AZD1222 COVID-19 vaccine. Some clones are missing from TCRdb's copy, which holds only in-frame ones; the method was immunoSEQ multiplex PCR. This table has around 150,000 clones, 80% to 95% appearing once. This specimen consisted of peripheral blood, obtained 28 days after the second AZD1222 dose. These receptors came from an adult who received the AZD1222 COVID-19 vaccine.

J is TRBJ2-1 and V is TRBV11-2; 7 bases align to TRBD2. Germline V gives CDR1 SGHAT, CDR2 FQNNGV. With 5 bases clipped from V and 5 bases from J, the junction kept 9 bases outside the gene matches. The CDR3 is 15 amino acids. The CDR3 reads CASSRWGEGNNEQFF. CDR3 DNA: TGTGCCAGCAGCCGGTGGGGGGAGGGCAACAATGAGCAGTTCTTC. Combining the CDR3 with reference TRBV11-2 and TRBJ2-1 gives the whole variable domain EAGVAQSPRYKIIEKRQSVAFWCNPISGHATLYWYQQILGQGPKLLIQFQNNGVVDDSQLPKDRFSAERLKGVDSTLKIQPAKLEDSAVYLCASSRWGEGNNEQFFGPGTRLTVL.

The CDR3 sequence: CASSLGSRTVTDTQYF. CDR3 DNA sequence: TGCGCCAGCAGCTTGGGGTCAAGGACCGTCACAGATACGCAGTATTTT. The V gene is TRBV5-1, the J gene TRBJ2-3, with D hard to call. Germline V gene lookup returns CDR1 SGHRS and CDR2 YFSETQ. The CDR3 totals 16 residues. Trimming removed 0 bases from V and 2 bases from J, with 13 bases in between. Complete variable domain (other parts from reference TRBV5-1 and TRBJ2-3): KAGVTQTPRYLIKTRGQQVTLSCSPISGHRSVSWYQQTPGQGLQFLFEYFSETQRNKGNFPGRFSGRQFSNSRSEMNVSTLELGDSALYLCASSLGSRTVTDTQYFGPGTRLTVL.

The J gene is TRBJ2-7, the V gene TRBV6-5, with D possibly being TRBD2 (5 bases). Deletions cut 6 bases from V and 6 bases from J, with 15 bases between. Germline V gives CDR1 MNHEY, CDR2 SVGAGI. This CDR3 comprises 13 residues. As DNA, the CDR3 is TGTGCCAGCAGCGACCTCACTAGAGGCGAGCAGTACTTC. It encodes CASSDLTRGEQYF.

In nucleotides, the CDR3 is TGTGCCAGCAGTGTTAGGGGGGCGAACACTGAAGCTTTCTTT. This encodes CASSVRGANTEAFF. This chain links TRBV2 with TRBJ1-1, with D perhaps TRBD1 (6 bases). Trimming left V 4 bases short and J 1 base short, with 10 bases between. Per germline, CDR1 SNHLY and CDR2 FYNNEI. The CDR3 contains 14 residues. The whole variable domain, remainder taken from reference TRBV2 and TRBJ1-1, is EPEVTQTPSHQVTQMGQEVILRCVPISNHLYFYWYRQILGQKVEFLVSFYNNEISEKSEIFDDQFSVERPDGSNFTLKIRSTKLEDSAMYFCASSVRGANTEAFFGQGTRLTVV.

This chain connects TRBV6-6 to TRBJ1-1; D remains ambiguous. CDR1 and CDR2 (germline): MNHNY, SVGAGI (reference sequence). V lost 0 bases to trimming and J lost 4 bases, with 9 bases between them. This CDR3 region has 14 residues. Written as DNA, the CDR3 is TGTGCCAGCAGTTACTCGGGGATTGGCACTGAAGCTTTCTTT. The encoded protein is CASSYSGIGTEAFF.

This clone appeared once. The rearrangement uses TRBV5-1 and TRBJ2-3; 8 positions agree with TRBD2. The germline V gene encodes CDR1 SGHRS and CDR2 YFSETQ. With 4 bases clipped from V and 4 bases from J, the junction kept 8 bases outside the gene matches. This CDR3 is 15 amino acids long. Written as DNA, the CDR3 is TGCGCCAGCAGCGAAACGGGAGGGCCCCCAGATACGCAGTATTTT. As protein: CASSETGGPPDTQYF.

The gene calls are TRBV15 and TRBJ1-5; the D gene is possibly TRBD1 (5 bases). The germline gives CDR1 LNHNV, CDR2 YYDKDF (reference sequence). Trimming pared 4 bases from V and 6 bases from J, leaving 10 bases between. The CDR3 is made up of 13 amino acids. The CDR3 spells CATSKGDGQPQHF. DNA of the CDR3: TGTGCCACCAGCAAAGGGGACGGTCAGCCCCAGCATTTT.

The chain uses TRBV14 and TRBJ2-1; D is perhaps TRBD1 or TRBD2 (5 bases each). V shed 0 bases and J shed 10 bases, with 16 bases lying between them. This CDR3 has 15 amino acids. The germline V gene has CDR1 SGHDN and CDR2 FVKESK. This CDR3 is CASSQERRWQGEQFF. In nucleotides, the CDR3 is TGTGCCAGCAGCCAAGAGAGGAGGTGGCAGGGCGAGCAGTTCTTC.

The chain has TRBV7-6 and TRBJ2-6; D is unresolved. The CDR3 loop spans 15 amino acids. With 1 base removed from V and 2 bases from J, the gap between germline ends came to 6 bases. The germline V gene has CDR1 SGHVS and CDR2 FNYEAQ. CDR3 nucleotides: TGTGCCAGCAGCTTAGGTACCCCTGGGGCCAACGTCCTGACTTTC. Translating it yields CASSLGTPGANVLTF.

The chain combines TRBV28 with TRBJ2-5, with D perhaps given as TRBD1 or TRBD2 (5 bases each). V was pared by 1 base and J by 4 bases, with 19 bases between. The CDR3 consists of 17 residues. CDR1 is MDHEN, CDR2 SYDVKM, per germline. The CDR3 spells CASSLLELGRDGETQYF. In DNA, the CDR3 is TGTGCCAGCAGTTTATTGGAGCTGGGCAGGGACGGAGAGACCCAGTACTTC.

The chain combines TRBV2 with TRBJ1-1; perhaps TRBD1 as D (5 bases). The CDR3 has 14 amino acids. The V gene's germline CDR1 is SNHLY and CDR2 FYNNEI. V lost 1 base, J lost 4 bases, and 10 bases lay in between. CDR3 protein: CASSEGGVVTEAFF. CDR3 sequence (DNA): TGTGCCAGCAGTGAAGGGGGGGTCGTCACTGAAGCTTTCTTT.

The chain joins TRBV2 to TRBJ1-3; D remains unclear. The CDR3 contains 13 residues. V was shortened by 7 bases and J by 0 bases, with 7 bases between the two germline ends. CDR1 and CDR2 (germline): SNHLY, FYNNEI. The CDR3 reads CASKSGSGNTIYF. As DNA, the CDR3 is TGTGCCAGCAAATCCGGCTCTGGAAACACCATATATTTT.

This chain connects TRBV10-1 to TRBJ2-3; no definite D call. The CDR3 has 13 residues. CDR1 WNHNN and CDR2 SYGVQD come from the germline V gene (reference sequence). V gave up 3 bases and J gave up 0 bases, with 4 bases separating them. In nucleotides, the CDR3 is TGCGCCAGCAGTGACACCAGCACAGATACGCAGTATTTT. Translating it yields CASSDTSTDTQYF.

The J gene is TRBJ1-5, the V gene TRBV6-2 or TRBV6-3; no firm D call. Germline lookup yields CDR1 MNHEY and CDR2 SVGEGT. The CDR3 extends over 14 amino acids. The V end was cut by 2 bases, the J end by 0 bases, with 5 bases between. The CDR3 reads CASSYPDSNQPQHF. The CDR3 nucleotides are TGTGCCAGCAGTTACCCAGATAGCAATCAGCCCCAGCATTTT.

V and J are TRBV5-4 and TRBJ2-7; a possible D gene is TRBD1 (5 bases). The V end was cut by 3 bases, the J end by 3 bases, with 16 bases between. The CDR3 covers 15 residues. The germline V gene has CDR1 SGHNT and CDR2 YYREEE (reference sequence). In nucleotides, the CDR3 is TGTGCCAGCAGCTCATACAACAGGAACCTCTACGAGCAGTACTTC. It codes for CASSSYNRNLYEQYF. Full variable domain (rest looked up from reference TRBV5-4 and TRBJ2-7): ETGVTQSPTHLIKTRGQQVTLRCSSQSGHNTVSWYQQALGQGPQFIFQYYREEENGRGNFPPRFSGLQFPNYSSELNVNALELDDSALYLCASSSYNRNLYEQYFGPGTRLTVT.

In its sample, this clone was seen once. V is TRBV10-2 and J is TRBJ2-3; the match to TRBD2 covers 10 bases. There are 16 residues in the CDR3. Trimming took 4 bases from V and 6 from J; bases not matched to a gene: 10. Germline V CDR1 and CDR2: WSHSY, SAAADI. In DNA form, the CDR3 reads TGCGCCAGCAGTGGGGTGGCACTAGCGGGACCGGATACGCAGTATTTT. It encodes CASSGVALAGPDTQYF.